The rows below give T cell receptor beta chains drawn from one sample of a study of blood T cell repertoires in COVID-19. Sequencing used immunoSEQ multiplex PCR; TCRdb keeps in-frame clones, though not all of them. The top ten hold 0.83% of the sample, which has 65,000 or so clones, more than 75% seen once. The sample consisted of peripheral blood. Receptor source: a woman in her seventies with acute or convalescent COVID-19. CDR3s include the opening cysteine and the closing phenylalanine or tryptophan. Fields, in order: J gene, clone size, D gene, V gene, CDR3 protein, CDR3 DNA. The D gene is left open where the match is weak. Not all rows give a size; the values are once, few, many and, for expanded clones, a class.

J gene: TRBJ2-7
clone size: once
D gene: TRBD2
V gene: TRBV4-1
CDR3 protein: CASSHFGTSSYEQYF
CDR3 DNA: TGCGCCAGCAGCCACTTTGGGACTAGCAGTTACGAGCAGTACTTC

J gene: TRBJ1-5
clone size: once
D gene: NA
V gene: TRBV30
CDR3 protein: CAWSASQVNQPQHF
CDR3 DNA: TGTGCCTGGAGCGCATCCCAGGTAAATCAGCCCCAGCATTTT

J gene: TRBJ1-2
clone size: NA
D gene: TRBD1
V gene: TRBV20-1
CDR3 protein: CSASKGADGYTF
CDR3 DNA: TGCAGTGCTAGTAAGGGGGCTGATGGCTACACCTTC

J gene: TRBJ2-7
clone size: NA
D gene: NA
V gene: TRBV25-1
CDR3 protein: CASAETGLTYEQYF
CDR3 DNA: TGTGCCAGCGCGGAGACCGGGTTGACCTACGAGCAGTACTTC

J gene: TRBJ1-1
clone size: NA
D gene: NA
V gene: TRBV3-1/TRBV3-2
CDR3 protein: CASSQGALNTEAFF
CDR3 DNA: TGTGCCAGCAGCCAGGGGGCGTTGAACACTGAAGCTTTCTTT

J gene: TRBJ1-6
clone size: few
D gene: TRBD1
V gene: TRBV5-1
CDR3 protein: CASSLLGTGGSYSPLHF
CDR3 DNA: TGCGCCAGCAGCTTGTTAGGGACAGGGGGTAGTTATTCACCCCTCCACTTT

J gene: TRBJ2-1
clone size: NA
D gene: TRBD2
V gene: TRBV2
CDR3 protein: CASMGLAGGNEQFF
CDR3 DNA: TGTGCCAGCATGGGTCTAGCGGGAGGCAATGAGCAGTTCTTC

J gene: TRBJ1-2
clone size: NA
D gene: TRBD1
V gene: TRBV25-1
CDR3 protein: CASSRNTGVDGYTF
CDR3 DNA: TGTGCCAGCAGTAGGAACACAGGGGTAGATGGCTACACCTTC

J gene: TRBJ1-5
clone size: NA
D gene: NA
V gene: TRBV7-2
CDR3 protein: CASSLLSGGASNQPQHF
CDR3 DNA: TGTGCCAGCAGCTTACTTTCGGGGGGGGCGAGCAATCAGCCCCAGCATTTT

J gene: TRBJ2-7
clone size: NA
D gene: NA
V gene: TRBV28
CDR3 protein: CASSFTGTPSYEQYF
CDR3 DNA: TGTGCCAGCAGCTTTACGGGGACTCCATCTTACGAGCAGTACTTC

J gene: TRBJ2-2
clone size: NA
D gene: TRBD2
V gene: TRBV5-1
CDR3 protein: CASTEGLAGGWTGELFF
CDR3 DNA: TGCGCCAGCACCGAGGGACTAGCGGGAGGTTGGACCGGGGAGCTGTTTTTT

J gene: TRBJ2-5
clone size: few
D gene: TRBD1
V gene: TRBV5-1
CDR3 protein: CASSSGTGLTQYF
CDR3 DNA: TGCGCCAGCAGCTCAGGGACAGGCTTGACCCAGTACTTC

J gene: TRBJ2-5
clone size: NA
D gene: NA
V gene: TRBV6-2/TRBV6-3
CDR3 protein: CASSHRVSGGETQYF
CDR3 DNA: TGTGCCAGCAGTCACAGGGTTAGTGGAGGAGAGACCCAGTACTTC

J gene: TRBJ1-2
clone size: NA
D gene: TRBD1
V gene: TRBV10-3
CDR3 protein: CAISEDRQGVYGYTF
CDR3 DNA: TGTGCCATCAGTGAGGATCGCCAGGGGGTTTATGGCTACACCTTC

J gene: TRBJ1-5
clone size: few
D gene: TRBD1
V gene: TRBV5-5
CDR3 protein: CASSLDLRGATQPQHF
CDR3 DNA: TGTGCCAGCAGCTTGGATCTCAGGGGGGCCACTCAGCCCCAGCATTTT